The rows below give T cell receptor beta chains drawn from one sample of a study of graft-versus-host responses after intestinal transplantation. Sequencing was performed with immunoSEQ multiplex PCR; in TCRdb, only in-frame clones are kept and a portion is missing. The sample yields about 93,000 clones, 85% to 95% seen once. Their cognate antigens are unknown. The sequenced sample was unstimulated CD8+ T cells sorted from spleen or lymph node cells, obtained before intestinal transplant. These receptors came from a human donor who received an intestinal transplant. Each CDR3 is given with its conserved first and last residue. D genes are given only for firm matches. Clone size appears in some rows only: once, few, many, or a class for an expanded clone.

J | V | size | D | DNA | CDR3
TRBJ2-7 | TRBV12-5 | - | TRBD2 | TGTGCTAGTGGTTTGTCACATGGAAGCGGGAGGAGTTACGAGCAGTACTTC | CASGLSHGSGRSYEQYF
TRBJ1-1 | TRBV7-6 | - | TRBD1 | TGTGCCAGCAGCACGGACAGGGTTCTGAACACTGAAGCTTTCTTT | CASSTDRVLNTEAFF
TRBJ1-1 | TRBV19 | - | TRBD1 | TGTGCCAGTAGTCTTAGACAGGGCCTCATTGAAGCTTTCTTT | CASSLRQGLIEAFF
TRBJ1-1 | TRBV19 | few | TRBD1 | TGTGCCAGTAGTATAGGACAGGGGGATAACACTGAAGCTTTCTTT | CASSIGQGDNTEAFF
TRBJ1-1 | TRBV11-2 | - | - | TGTGCCAGCAGCTTAGTCAAGAACACTGAAGCTTTCTTT | CASSLVKNTEAFF
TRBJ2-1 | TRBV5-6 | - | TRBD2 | TGTGCCAGCAGCTTGGGGGCGGGAGGCCCCGATATTGAGCAGTTCTTC | CASSLGAGGPDIEQFF
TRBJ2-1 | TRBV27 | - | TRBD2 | TGTGCCAGCACCCAACCGGGGGAGGGCAATGAGCAGTTCTTC | CASTQPGEGNEQFF
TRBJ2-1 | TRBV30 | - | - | TGTGCCTGGAACGGCGGGGTAATTTACAATGAGCAGTTCTTC | CAWNGGVIYNEQFF
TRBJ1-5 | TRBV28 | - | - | TGTGCCAGCAGTTTTTCAGGAAAGAATCAGCCCCAGCATTTT | CASSFSGKNQPQHF
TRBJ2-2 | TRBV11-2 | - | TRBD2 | TGTGCCAGCAGCTTAGCAGGTGGCGGGAGGTTCACCGGGGAGCTGTTTTTT | CASSLAGGGRFTGELFF
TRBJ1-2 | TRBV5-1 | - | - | TGCGCCAGCAGCGTCCCGGACAGAACCAACTATGGCTACACCTTC | CASSVPDRTNYGYTF
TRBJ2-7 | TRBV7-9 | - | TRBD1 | TGTGCCAGCAGCCCCCCGGGACAGTCGTACGAGCAGTACTTC | CASSPPGQSYEQYF
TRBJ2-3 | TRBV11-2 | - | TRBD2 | TGTGCCAGCAGCTTAGTGGCTAGCGGACGCACAGATACGCAGTATTTT | CASSLVASGRTDTQYF
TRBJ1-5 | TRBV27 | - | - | TGTGCCAGCAGTTTAATATGGACAGGCAATCAGCCCCAGCATTTT | CASSLIWTGNQPQHF
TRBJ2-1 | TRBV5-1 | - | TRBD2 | TGCGCCAGCAGAAACGGGACTAGCGGGAGGGCCCGGGAGCAGTTCTTC | CASRNGTSGRAREQFF
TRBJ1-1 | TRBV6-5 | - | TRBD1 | TGTGCCAGCAGTACCCTGACAGGGGGGAACACTGAAGCTTTCTTT | CASSTLTGGNTEAFF